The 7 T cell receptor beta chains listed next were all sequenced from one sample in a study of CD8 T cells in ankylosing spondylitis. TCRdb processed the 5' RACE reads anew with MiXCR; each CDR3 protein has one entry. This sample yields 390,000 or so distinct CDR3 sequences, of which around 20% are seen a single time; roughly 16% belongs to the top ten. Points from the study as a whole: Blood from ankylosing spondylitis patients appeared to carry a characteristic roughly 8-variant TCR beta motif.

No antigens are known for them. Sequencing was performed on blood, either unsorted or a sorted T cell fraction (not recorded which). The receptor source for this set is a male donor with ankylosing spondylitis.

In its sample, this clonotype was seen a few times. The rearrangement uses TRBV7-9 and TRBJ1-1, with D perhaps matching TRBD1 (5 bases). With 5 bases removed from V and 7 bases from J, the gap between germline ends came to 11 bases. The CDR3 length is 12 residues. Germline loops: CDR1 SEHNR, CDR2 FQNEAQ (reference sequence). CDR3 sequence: CASSLRGIEAFF. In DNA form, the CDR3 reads TGTGCCAGCAGCCTTCGGGGGATTGAAGCTTTCTTT.

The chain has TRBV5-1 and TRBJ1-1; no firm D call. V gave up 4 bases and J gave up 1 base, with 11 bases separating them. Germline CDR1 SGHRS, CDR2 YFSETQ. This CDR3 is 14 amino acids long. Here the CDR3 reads CASSRAQQNTEAFF. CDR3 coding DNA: TGCGCCAGCAGCAGGGCTCAGCAGAACACTGAAGCTTTCTTT.

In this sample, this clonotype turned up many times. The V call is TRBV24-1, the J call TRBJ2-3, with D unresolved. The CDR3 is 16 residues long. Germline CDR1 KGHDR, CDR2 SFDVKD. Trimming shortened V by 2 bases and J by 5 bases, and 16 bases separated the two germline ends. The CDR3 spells CATSDWVDGSGDTQYF. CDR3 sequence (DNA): TGTGCCACCAGTGATTGGGTTGATGGTTCAGGAGATACGCAGTATTTT.

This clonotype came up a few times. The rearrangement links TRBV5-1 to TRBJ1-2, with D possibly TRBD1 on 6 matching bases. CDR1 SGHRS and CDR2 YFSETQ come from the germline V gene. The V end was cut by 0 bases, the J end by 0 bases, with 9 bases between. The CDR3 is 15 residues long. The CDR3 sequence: CASSLAQGPNYGYTF. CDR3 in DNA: TGCGCCAGCAGCTTGGCCCAGGGGCCTAACTATGGCTACACCTTC.

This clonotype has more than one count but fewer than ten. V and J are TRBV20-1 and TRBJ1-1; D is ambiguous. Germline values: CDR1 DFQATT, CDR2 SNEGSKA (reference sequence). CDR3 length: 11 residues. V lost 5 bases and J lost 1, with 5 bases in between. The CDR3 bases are TGCAGTGCTCGGAGGAACACTGAAGCTTTCTTT. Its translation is CSARRNTEAFF.

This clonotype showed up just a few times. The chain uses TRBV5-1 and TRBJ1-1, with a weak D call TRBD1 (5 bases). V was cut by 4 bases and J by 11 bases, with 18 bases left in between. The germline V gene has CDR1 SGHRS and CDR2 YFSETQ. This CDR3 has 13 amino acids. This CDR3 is CASSARDGTEAFF. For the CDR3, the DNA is TGCGCCAGCAGCGCCCGGGATGGGACCGAGGCTTTCTTT.

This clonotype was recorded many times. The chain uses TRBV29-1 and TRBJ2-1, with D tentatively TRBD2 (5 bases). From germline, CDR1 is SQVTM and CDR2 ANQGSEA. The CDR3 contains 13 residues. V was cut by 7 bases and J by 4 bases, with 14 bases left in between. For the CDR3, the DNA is TGCAGCGCCCCTCGCGCGGGTTACAATGAGCAGTTCTTC. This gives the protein CSAPRAGYNEQFF.